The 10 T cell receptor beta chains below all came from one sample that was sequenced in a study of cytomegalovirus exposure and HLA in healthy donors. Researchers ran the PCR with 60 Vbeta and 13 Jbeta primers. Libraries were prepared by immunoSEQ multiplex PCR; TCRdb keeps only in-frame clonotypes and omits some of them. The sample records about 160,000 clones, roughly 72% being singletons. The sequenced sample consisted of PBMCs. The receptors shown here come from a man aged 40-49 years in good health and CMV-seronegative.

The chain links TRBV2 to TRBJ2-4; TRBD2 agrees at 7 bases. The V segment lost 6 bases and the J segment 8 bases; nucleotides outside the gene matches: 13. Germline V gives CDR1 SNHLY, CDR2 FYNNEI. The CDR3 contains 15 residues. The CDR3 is CASRFGAGDSDIQYF. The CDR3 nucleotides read TGTGCCAGCAGATTTGGGGCGGGAGATTCGGACATTCAGTACTTC.

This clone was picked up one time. The chain's CDR3 is CASSLGQGQTGELFF. The CDR3 bases are TGTGCCAGCAGCTTGGGACAGGGCCAAACCGGGGAGCTGTTTTTT. The chain links TRBV11-3 to TRBJ2-2, with 9 bases lining up with TRBD1. The CDR3 runs 15 residues. V was pared by 3 bases and J by 5 bases, with 4 bases of the junction left unmatched. Germline loops: CDR1 SGHNT, CDR2 YENEEA.

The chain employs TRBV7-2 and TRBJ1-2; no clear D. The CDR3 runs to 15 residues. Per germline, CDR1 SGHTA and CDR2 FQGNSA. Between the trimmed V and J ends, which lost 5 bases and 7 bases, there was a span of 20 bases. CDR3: CASSPTVGSGAGYTF. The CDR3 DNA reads TGTGCCAGCAGCCCAACCGTTGGGTCCGGAGCTGGCTACACCTTC.

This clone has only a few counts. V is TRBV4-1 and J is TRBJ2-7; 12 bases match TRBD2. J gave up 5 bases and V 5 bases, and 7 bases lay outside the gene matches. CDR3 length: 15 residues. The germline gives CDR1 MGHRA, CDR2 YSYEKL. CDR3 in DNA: TGCGCCAGCAGCTCGGCCACTAGCGGGAGGCACGAGCAGTACTTC. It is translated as CASSSATSGRHEQYF.

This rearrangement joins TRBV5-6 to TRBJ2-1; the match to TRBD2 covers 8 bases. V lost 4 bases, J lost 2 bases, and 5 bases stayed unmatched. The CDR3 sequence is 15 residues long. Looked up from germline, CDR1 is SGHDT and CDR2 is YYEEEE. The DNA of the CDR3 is TGTGCCAGCAGCAGCGGGAGTTGGCCCTACAATGAGCAGTTCTTC. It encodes CASSSGSWPYNEQFF.

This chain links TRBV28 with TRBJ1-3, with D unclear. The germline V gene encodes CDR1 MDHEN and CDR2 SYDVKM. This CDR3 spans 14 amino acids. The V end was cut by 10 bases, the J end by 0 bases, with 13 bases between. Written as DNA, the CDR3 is TGTGCCACCGCCAGGCAAAACTCTGGAAACACCATATATTTT. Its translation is CATARQNSGNTIYF.

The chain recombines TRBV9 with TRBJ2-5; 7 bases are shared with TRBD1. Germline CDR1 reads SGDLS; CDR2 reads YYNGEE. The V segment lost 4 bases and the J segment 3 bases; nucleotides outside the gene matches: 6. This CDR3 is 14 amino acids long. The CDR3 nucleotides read TGTGCCAGCAGCCATTTTACAGGGGAAGAGACCCAGTACTTC. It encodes CASSHFTGEETQYF.

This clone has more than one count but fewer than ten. The CDR3 protein is CAWSVRVNQPQHF. In nucleotides, the CDR3 is TGTGCCTGGAGTGTACGGGTTAATCAGCCCCAGCATTTT. V usage is TRBV30 and J usage is TRBJ1-5; D not resolved. From germline, CDR1 is GTSNPN and CDR2 SVGIG (reference sequence). This CDR3 region has 13 residues. Trimming removed 0 bases from V and 4 bases from J, with 7 bases in between.

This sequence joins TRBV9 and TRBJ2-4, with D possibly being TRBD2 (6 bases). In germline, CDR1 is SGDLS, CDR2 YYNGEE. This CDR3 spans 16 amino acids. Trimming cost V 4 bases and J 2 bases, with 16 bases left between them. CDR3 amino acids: CASSPWRGAPKNIQYF. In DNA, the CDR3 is TGTGCCAGCAGCCCCTGGAGGGGAGCGCCCAAAAACATTCAGTACTTC.

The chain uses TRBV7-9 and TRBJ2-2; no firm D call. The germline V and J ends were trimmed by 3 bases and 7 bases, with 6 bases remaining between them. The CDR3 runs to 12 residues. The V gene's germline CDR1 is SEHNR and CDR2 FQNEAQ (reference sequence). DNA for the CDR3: TGTGCCAGCAGCTTGAGTAACGGGGAGCTGTTTTTT. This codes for CASSLSNGELFF. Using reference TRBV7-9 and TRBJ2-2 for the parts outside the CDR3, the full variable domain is DTGVSQNPRHKITKRGQNVTFRCDPISEHNRLYWYRQTLGQGPEFLTYFQNEAQLEKSRLLSDRFSAERPKGSFSTLEIQRTEQGDSAMYLCASSLSNGELFFGEGSRLTVL.